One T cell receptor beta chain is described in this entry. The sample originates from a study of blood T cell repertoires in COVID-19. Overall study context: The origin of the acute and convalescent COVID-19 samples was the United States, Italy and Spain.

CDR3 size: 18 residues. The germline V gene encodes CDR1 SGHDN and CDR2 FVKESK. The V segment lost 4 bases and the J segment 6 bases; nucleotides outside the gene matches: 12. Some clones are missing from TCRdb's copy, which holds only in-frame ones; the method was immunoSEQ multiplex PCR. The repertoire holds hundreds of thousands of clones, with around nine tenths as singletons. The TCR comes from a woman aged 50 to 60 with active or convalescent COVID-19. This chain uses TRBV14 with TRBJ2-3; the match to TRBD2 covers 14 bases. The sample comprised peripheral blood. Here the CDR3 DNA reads TGTGCCAGCAGCCGAGAAACGGGACTAGCGGGGGTACGTGATACGCAGTATTTT. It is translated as CASSRETGLAGVRDTQYF.